The next 20 T cell receptor beta chains were all read from a single sample in a study of shared clonotypes between healthy human individuals. Sequencing used immunoSEQ multiplex PCR; TCRdb keeps in-frame clones, though not all of them. Found here are 2 million to 2.5 million clones, about nine tenths of them singletons; the top ten hold 0.37%. What was sequenced was naive CD4+ T cells from PBMCs. Noted subset: CD45RA+ positively selected. The receptor source for this set is a man aged 18 to 30 in good health. Some clones in this sample may be carry-over from other donors' samples.

A word on this clone: The sample contains more than one DNA sequence encoding this CDR3. The gene calls are TRBV7-2 and TRBJ2-7; D is unresolved. The CDR3 is 13 residues long. Trimming cost V 0 bases and J 2 bases, with 5 bases left between them. CDR1 and CDR2 (germline): SGHTA, FQGNSA. CDR3 sequence (DNA): TGTGCCAGCAGCTTAGCTCTGGCCTACGAGCAGTACTTC. As protein: CASSLALAYEQYF.

J is TRBJ1-6 and V is TRBV7-3; D not certain. Trimming cost V 5 bases and J 7 bases, with 12 bases left between them. Germline CDR1 reads SGHTA; CDR2 reads FQGTGA. The CDR3 sequence is 14 residues long. CDR3 nucleotides: TGTGCCAGCAGCGCCGGTCTTCTGAATTCACCCCTCCACTTT. This gives the protein CASSAGLLNSPLHF.

V usage is TRBV18 and J usage is TRBJ1-1; D is unresolved. Trimming took off 3 bases at V and 0 bases at J, with 23 bases between the two ends. The CDR3 covers 19 residues. Germline CDR1 and CDR2: KGHSH and LQKENI. CDR3 nucleotides: TGTGCCAGCTCACCTCTGGCCTTTTGGCAGTCAGAGGTGAACACTGAAGCTTTCTTT. It encodes CASSPLAFWQSEVNTEAFF.

The J gene is TRBJ2-1, the V gene TRBV5-1, with 9 positions matching TRBD2. V gave up 1 base and J gave up 7 bases; unmatched junction bases: 6. The germline gives CDR1 SGHRS, CDR2 YFSETQ. The CDR3 extends over 15 amino acids. CDR3 residues: CASSLFAGGPNEQFF. In DNA, the CDR3 is TGCGCCAGCAGCTTGTTTGCGGGAGGGCCTAATGAGCAGTTCTTC.

The chain has TRBV10-2 and TRBJ2-1; 9 nucleotides match TRBD2. From germline, CDR1 is WSHSY and CDR2 SAAADI. Trimming cost V 6 bases and J 11 bases; bases outside gene matches: 17. The CDR3 runs 16 residues. The CDR3 nucleotides read TGCGCCAGCAGCCCGACTAGCGGAGCGCCTAGGCTGAAGCAGTTCTTC. This sequence encodes CASSPTSGAPRLKQFF.

This sequence joins TRBV5-4 and TRBJ1-1; D is unclear. This CDR3 spans 11 amino acids. V was trimmed by 4 bases and J by 2 bases, leaving 3 bases between them. The germline gives CDR1 SGHNT, CDR2 YYREEE (reference sequence). The CDR3 DNA reads TGTGCCAGCAGCGTAAACACTGAAGCTTTCTTT. Translated, it gives CASSVNTEAFF.

The chain recombines TRBV5-1 with TRBJ2-5; 9 positions agree with TRBD1. The end of the DNA is better explained by TRBJ2-7, so the J call may be wrong. Looked up from germline, CDR1 is SGHRS and CDR2 is YFSETQ. The CDR3 runs 13 residues. The CDR3 here is CASRPGQGDEQYF. The CDR3 DNA reads as TGCGCCAGCAGACCGGGACAGGGTGACGAGCAGTACTTC.

On this clone: In the same sample, other DNA sequences code for this CDR3. The chain joins TRBV5-1 to TRBJ2-5; D is perhaps TRBD2 (6 bases). The V end lost 3 bases, the J end lost 5 bases, and 11 bases lay between the germline ends. CDR3 length: 13 amino acids. CDR1 and CDR2 from the germline V gene are SGHRS and YFSETQ. CDR3 residues: CASSSPGGETQYF. CDR3 DNA sequence: TGCGCCAGCAGCTCCCCCGGGGGTGAGACCCAGTACTTC.

J is TRBJ1-5 and V is TRBV7-9; 10 bases align to TRBD1. CDR3 length: 18 amino acids. Trimming cost V 0 bases and J 3 bases; bases outside gene matches: 8. Germline V gene sequence: CDR1 SEHNR, CDR2 FQNEAQ (reference sequence). CDR3 nucleotides: TGTGCCAGCAGCTTAGCATTTGGGACAGGGGCTACCAATCAGCCCCAGCATTTT. Translating it yields CASSLAFGTGATNQPQHF.

The rearrangement joins TRBV5-4 to TRBJ1-1; 7 bases align to TRBD1. CDR3 size: 13 residues. Germline CDR1 reads SGHNT; CDR2 reads YYREEE (reference sequence). J was trimmed by 11 bases and V by 0 bases; bases with no gene match: 7. The CDR3 region has the DNA TGTGCCAGCAGCTTGGCGGGACAGACCGCTGCTTTCTTT. Translating gives CASSLAGQTAAFF.

The chain combines TRBV18 with TRBJ2-3, with no clear D. There are 13 residues in the CDR3. Between the trimmed V and J ends, which lost 3 bases and 6 bases, there was a span of 10 bases. The germline CDR1 and CDR2 sequences are KGHSH and LQKENI. CDR3 loop: CASSPASPDTQYF. The CDR3 region has the DNA TGTGCCAGCTCACCCGCTTCTCCGGATACGCAGTATTTT.

Turning to this clone: Other DNA sequences in the sample encode the same CDR3. The chain links TRBV2 to TRBJ2-2, with 13 bases fitting TRBD2. CDR3 length equals 14 residues. Germline assignment: CDR1 SNHLY and CDR2 FYNNEI. J gave up 6 bases and V 8 bases, and 3 bases lay outside the gene matches. This CDR3 reads CASRLAGGPGELFF. Here the CDR3 DNA reads TGTGCCAGCCGACTAGCGGGAGGCCCCGGGGAGCTGTTTTTT.

This chain links TRBV29-1 with TRBJ2-3, with 10 bases matching TRBD2. The CDR3 is 15 residues long. The V gene end was trimmed by 7 bases and the J gene end by 4 bases; junction bases not matched to a gene: 11. Germline V lookup: CDR1 SQVTM, CDR2 ANQGSEA. CDR3 DNA: TGCAGCGCATTACAGCGGGAGGGGAGCTCAGATACGCAGTATTTT. It codes for CSALQREGSSDTQYF.

This clone was observed once. The CDR3 bases are TGTGCCAGCAGTTTAACTCCCCCCTTGGGACGAATGAACACTGAAGCTTTCTTT. Translating it yields CASSLTPPLGRMNTEAFF. The V and J genes are TRBV28 and TRBJ1-1, with D possibly TRBD1 on 5 matching bases. The V and J ends lost 2 bases and 0 bases respectively, with 19 bases between them. Germline values: CDR1 MDHEN, CDR2 SYDVKM. The length of the CDR3 is 18 residues.

This sequence joins TRBV10-3 and TRBJ2-7; unclear D gene. Trimming pared 10 bases from V and 3 bases from J, leaving 19 bases between. The length of the CDR3 is 14 residues. Germline V CDR1 and CDR2: ENHRY, SYGVKD. In DNA, the CDR3 is TGTGCCACCCGCGGCGACACGCGAATCTACGAGCAGTACTTC. Encoded protein: CATRGDTRIYEQYF.

This chain uses TRBV29-1 with TRBJ2-6; possibly TRBD1 for D (6 bases). V dropped 4 bases and J dropped 4 bases, with 20 bases sitting between them. The CDR3 covers 17 residues. Per germline, CDR1 SQVTM and CDR2 ANQGSEA. The CDR3 sequence: CSVGAPGALGGANVLTF. DNA for the CDR3: TGCAGCGTTGGAGCCCCAGGGGCCCTGGGGGGGGCCAACGTCCTGACTTTC.

A word on this clone: This same CDR3 is encoded by further DNA sequences in the sample. The rearrangement links TRBV7-9 to TRBJ2-1, with D perhaps TRBD2 (5 bases). Germline V CDR1 and CDR2: SEHNR, FQNEAQ (reference sequence). The CDR3 sequence is 11 residues long. The V and J ends lost 1 base and 10 bases respectively, with 5 bases between them. The CDR3 nucleotides read TGTGCCAGCAGCTTAGGCGGGGAGCAGTTCTTC. Residues: CASSLGGEQFF.

V is TRBV11-2 and J is TRBJ2-1, with TRBD2 identical over 9 bases. CDR3 length: 17 amino acids. The V gene's germline CDR1 is SGHAT and CDR2 FQNNGV. After removal of 5 bases from V and 6 bases from J, the junction contained 14 bases not matched to a gene. CDR3 in DNA: TGTGCCAGCAGCCCCACCGGGATTAGCGGGAGCGGCAATGAGCAGTTCTTC. Protein sequence: CASSPTGISGSGNEQFF.

Remarks on this clone: The same CDR3 also results from other DNA sequences found in this sample. V and J are TRBV2 and TRBJ2-1, with D perhaps TRBD2 (6 bases). Trimming removed 8 bases at V and 2 bases at J, with 16 bases between. The V gene's germline CDR1 is SNHLY and CDR2 FYNNEI. CDR3 length equals 15 residues. The CDR3 DNA is TGTGCCAGCTCTGAGGGAGGTGGCCCCTACAATGAGCAGTTCTTC. Its protein product is CASSEGGGPYNEQFF.

The chain uses TRBV25-1 and TRBJ2-3; D assignment may be TRBD1 or TRBD2 (5 bases each). The CDR3 is made up of 15 amino acids. Trimming shortened V by 5 bases and J by 4 bases, and 16 bases separated the two germline ends. Germline values: CDR1 MGHDK, CDR2 SYGVNS. CDR3 loop: CASSIPLMGADTQYF. CDR3 nucleotide sequence: TGTGCCAGCAGTATACCCCTGATGGGGGCAGATACGCAGTATTTT. Using reference TRBV25-1 and TRBJ2-3 for the parts outside the CDR3, the full variable domain is EADIYQTPRYLVIGTGKKITLECSQTMGHDKMYWYQQDPGMELHLIHYSYGVNSTEKGDLSSESTVSRIRTEHFPLTLESARPSHTSQYLCASSIPLMGADTQYFGPGTRLTVL.